The 32 T cell receptor beta chains presented below share a single source sample, sequenced in a study of cytomegalovirus exposure and HLA in healthy donors. Primers: 60 Vbeta forward and 13 Jbeta reverse. Sequencing was performed with immunoSEQ multiplex PCR; in TCRdb, only in-frame clones are kept and a portion is missing. The sample lists approximately 90,000 clones, 6% to 9% occurring once. The sample was PBMCs. Receptors were obtained from a man between 50 and 59 years old in good health and CMV-seronegative.

This clone was seen a handful of times. V is TRBV7-9 and J is TRBJ1-1; D unclear. CDR1 and CDR2 (germline): SEHNR, FQNEAQ (reference sequence). Between the trimmed V and J ends, which lost 7 bases and 0 bases, there was a span of 9 bases. The CDR3 length is 13 residues. CDR3 sequence: CASTLLMNTEAFF. CDR3 DNA sequence: TGTGCCAGCACCCTTTTAATGAACACTGAAGCTTTCTTT.

The V and J genes are TRBV19 and TRBJ2-5; D may be TRBD2 (8 bases). CDR3 length: 14 residues. V lost 4 bases to trimming and J lost 5 bases, with 14 bases between them. Germline CDR1 reads LNHDA; CDR2 reads SQIVND (reference sequence). The CDR3 loop is CASSTGGLVETQYF. For the CDR3, the DNA is TGTGCCAGTAGTACAGGGGGACTAGTTGAGACCCAGTACTTC. Looking up the rest from reference TRBV19 and TRBJ2-5 gives the full variable domain: DGGITQSPKYLFRKEGQNVTLSCEQNLNHDAMYWYRQDPGQGLRLIYYSQIVNDFQKGDIAEGYSVSREKKESFPLTVTSAQKNPTAFYLCASSTGGLVETQYFGPGTRLLVL.

This clone was detected only a few times. This sequence joins TRBV30 and TRBJ2-5; tentatively, D is TRBD2 (6 bases). The germline CDR1 and CDR2 sequences are GTSNPN and SVGIG (reference sequence). The V end was cut by 2 bases, the J end by 5 bases, with 12 bases between. The CDR3 loop spans 13 amino acids. The CDR3 spells CAWSIGGEETQYF. DNA for the CDR3: TGTGCCTGGAGTATCGGGGGAGAGGAGACCCAGTACTTC.

There are a few counts of this clone. Distinct nucleotide sequences in the sample also encode this CDR3. V gene TRBV28 combines with J gene TRBJ1-2; D is unclear. The V gene's germline CDR1 is MDHEN and CDR2 SYDVKM. The CDR3 runs to 12 residues. Trimming took 4 bases from V and 2 from J, leaving 5 bases between them. The CDR3 DNA is TGTGCCAGCAGTTCGTCGAACTATGGCTACACCTTC. It translates to CASSSSNYGYTF.

In nucleotides, the CDR3 is TGTGCCAGCAGCTTAGGTAGGACTAGCGGGAGCAAGAATGAGCAGTTCTTC. Amino acid sequence: CASSLGRTSGSKNEQFF. This rearrangement joins TRBV11-3 to TRBJ2-1, with 13 bases aligning to TRBD2. V lost 1 base to trimming and J lost 7 bases; unmatched junction nucleotides: 7. The CDR3 extends over 17 amino acids. Germline CDR1 reads SGHNT; CDR2 reads YENEEA.

This chain connects TRBV7-3 to TRBJ2-3, with D maybe TRBD2 (5 bases). CDR1 is SGHTA, CDR2 FQGTGA, per germline. V gave up 4 bases and J gave up 4 bases, with 18 bases separating them. The CDR3 covers 16 residues. The CDR3: CASSSDLLVIADTQYF. The CDR3 nucleotides are TGTGCCAGCAGCTCCGATTTACTAGTTATCGCAGATACGCAGTATTTT.

The chain couples TRBV7-9 to TRBJ1-5; the match to TRBD1 covers 7 bases. V gave up 3 bases and J gave up 6 bases; unmatched junction bases: 8. CDR3 length equals 15 residues. Germline V gene data show CDR1 as SEHNR and CDR2 as FQNEAQ (reference sequence). The CDR3 DNA is TGTGCCAGCAGCTTGGGGGACAGCTCAAGTCAGCCCCAGCATTTT. Its protein is CASSLGDSSSQPQHF.

This clone was seen a handful of times. The rearrangement uses TRBV5-1 and TRBJ1-1; TRBD1 agrees at 7 bases. V lost 3 bases to trimming and J lost 3 bases; unmatched junction nucleotides: 8. Per germline, CDR1 SGHRS and CDR2 YFSETQ. The CDR3 length is 15 residues. The CDR3 DNA is TGCGCCAGCAGCTCTTCAGGGGGATTCGACACTGAAGCTTTCTTT. Amino acid sequence: CASSSSGGFDTEAFF.

This chain links TRBV29-1 with TRBJ2-5; D is possibly TRBD1 (7 bases). The germline CDR1 and CDR2 sequences are SQVTM and ANQGSEA. The V end was cut by 7 bases, the J end by 2 bases, with 17 bases between. The CDR3 runs 14 residues. The CDR3 spells CSAGLPGGQETQYF. In DNA, the CDR3 is TGCAGCGCGGGACTGCCAGGGGGACAAGAGACCCAGTACTTC.

The chain links TRBV9 to TRBJ2-5; weak D call: TRBD2 (5 bases). The CDR3 has 15 amino acids. V gave up 6 bases and J gave up 4 bases, with 19 bases separating them. Germline CDR1 is SGDLS and CDR2 is YYNGEE. CDR3 bases: TGTGCCAGCACCAACCAGCCCGGCGGAGGAGAGACCCAGTACTTC. It is translated as CASTNQPGGGETQYF.

This clone was observed a single time. The chain couples TRBV9 to TRBJ2-2; TRBD2 matches at 8 bases. The CDR3 contains 16 residues. Per germline, CDR1 SGDLS and CDR2 YYNGEE. With V trimmed by 3 bases and J by 1 base, 5 bases remained unmatched. CDR3 loop: CASSGTSGGNTGELFF. CDR3 nucleotide sequence: TGTGCCAGCAGCGGCACTAGCGGAGGGAACACCGGGGAGCTGTTTTTT.

This clone has more than one count but fewer than ten. The rearrangement uses TRBV5-1 and TRBJ1-1; 9 nucleotides agree with TRBD1. J was trimmed by 5 bases and V by 6 bases; bases with no gene match: 8. The V gene's germline CDR1 is SGHRS and CDR2 YFSETQ. This CDR3 comprises 14 residues. The CDR3 DNA reads TGCGCCAGCACCGTACAGGGGGCCAAAACTGAAGCTTTCTTT. Translated, it gives CASTVQGAKTEAFF.

This clone was detected a few times. The chain recombines TRBV6-5 with TRBJ1-5; D is ambiguous. The germline V and J ends were trimmed by 0 bases and 3 bases, with 9 bases remaining between them. Per the germline V gene, CDR1 is MNHEY and CDR2 is SVGAGI. The CDR3 is made up of 15 amino acids. CDR3 sequence reads: CASSYSAVDNQPQHF. The CDR3 nucleotides read TGTGCCAGCAGTTACTCGGCAGTCGACAATCAGCCCCAGCATTTT.

There are a few counts of this clone. The V call is TRBV25-1, the J call TRBJ1-2; D gene ambiguous. Trimming cost V 4 bases and J 7 bases, with 16 bases left between them. The CDR3 runs 14 residues. Looked up from germline, CDR1 is MGHDK and CDR2 is SYGVNS. This CDR3 is CASSVGRESSGYTF. The CDR3 region has the DNA TGTGCCAGCAGTGTGGGCCGGGAATCGAGTGGCTACACCTTC.

The rearrangement links TRBV28 to TRBJ2-3; D is uncertain. The length of the CDR3 is 17 residues. V was clipped by 1 base and J by 0 bases, with 14 bases between them. Germline V gives CDR1 MDHEN, CDR2 SYDVKM. The DNA for the CDR3 is TGTGCCAGCAGTTTATTAGGAGTCCTAACTAGCACAGATACGCAGTATTTT. As protein: CASSLLGVLTSTDTQYF. The variable domain in full, with the rest retrieved from reference TRBV28 and TRBJ2-3, is DVKVTQSSRYLVKRTGEKVFLECVQDMDHENMFWYRQDPGLGLRLIYFSYDVKMKEKGDIPEGYSVSREKKERFSLILESASTNQTSMYLCASSLLGVLTSTDTQYFGPGTRLTVL.

CDR3 nucleotides: TGTGCCACCCGACTAGCGGGGGAACCGACCGGGGAGCTGTTTTTT. Its protein is CATRLAGEPTGELFF. This chain links TRBV19 with TRBJ2-2; TRBD2 matches at 12 bases. Germline values: CDR1 LNHDA, CDR2 SQIVND (reference sequence). V lost 10 bases and J lost 5; bases outside the gene matches: 8. The CDR3 contains 15 residues.

The chain recombines TRBV7-6 with TRBJ2-2; D might be TRBD1 (5 bases). Trimming took off 5 bases at V and 6 bases at J, with 10 bases between the two ends. Germline V CDR1 and CDR2: SGHVS, FNYEAQ. This CDR3 has 13 residues. The CDR3 reads CASSRVGPGELFF. In DNA form, the CDR3 reads TGTGCCAGCAGCCGGGTGGGGCCCGGGGAGCTGTTTTTT.

The chain joins TRBV7-2 to TRBJ2-5; tentatively, D is TRBD1 (6 bases). V gave up 4 bases and J gave up 1 base, with 19 bases separating them. Germline CDR1 is SGHTA and CDR2 is FQGNSA. The CDR3 covers 17 residues. The CDR3: CASSWGPGAYFQETQYF. CDR3 sequence (DNA): TGTGCCAGCAGCTGGGGGCCAGGGGCCTACTTCCAAGAGACCCAGTACTTC.

This chain connects TRBV11-2 to TRBJ2-5; maybe TRBD1 (5 bases). The CDR3 is 16 residues long. Germline assignment: CDR1 SGHAT and CDR2 FQNNGV. Trimming pared 0 bases from V and 2 bases from J, leaving 13 bases between. The CDR3 loop is CASSLDVGDGQETQYF. The CDR3 DNA sequence: TGTGCCAGCAGCTTAGATGTAGGGGATGGGCAAGAGACCCAGTACTTC.

The chain carries TRBV29-1 and TRBJ2-3; TRBD1 agrees at 9 bases. Losses at the gene ends were 3 bases for V and 1 base for J; bases not matched to a gene: 14. Per the germline V gene, CDR1 is SQVTM and CDR2 is ANQGSEA. The CDR3 spans 18 residues. The CDR3 spells CSVDSWGNRGHGTDTQYF. CDR3 DNA: TGCAGCGTTGATTCATGGGGGAACAGGGGGCATGGCACAGATACGCAGTATTTT.

The chain carries TRBV28 and TRBJ1-1; a possible D gene is TRBD1 (5 bases). The germline CDR1 and CDR2 sequences are MDHEN and SYDVKM. The CDR3 length is 14 residues. Trimming removed 6 bases from V and 0 bases from J, with 11 bases in between. The CDR3 coding sequence is TGTGCCAGCAGCGTGGGGGGTTTGAACACTGAAGCTTTCTTT. Translated, it gives CASSVGGLNTEAFF. The full variable domain, with the rest looked up from reference TRBV28 and TRBJ1-1, is DVKVTQSSRYLVKRTGEKVFLECVQDMDHENMFWYRQDPGLGLRLIYFSYDVKMKEKGDIPEGYSVSREKKERFSLILESASTNQTSMYLCASSVGGLNTEAFFGQGTRLTVV.

The chain is built from TRBV4-1 and TRBJ2-3; D might be TRBD2 (7 bases). Between the trimmed V and J ends, which lost 1 base and 5 bases, there was a span of 22 bases. CDR1 and CDR2 (germline): MGHRA, YSYEKL. This CDR3 is 18 amino acids long. CDR3 DNA sequence: TGCGCCAGCAGCCAAGGTCCCTTGGCGGGGGCCATAGGAGATACGCAGTATTTT. Translation gives CASSQGPLAGAIGDTQYF.

V gene TRBV5-4 combines with J gene TRBJ1-1, with a possible D match to TRBD1 (6 bases). Trimming removed 7 bases at V and 1 base at J, with 11 bases between. CDR1 and CDR2 from the germline V gene are SGHNT and YYREEE (reference sequence). The CDR3 has 13 amino acids. CDR3 coding DNA: TGTGCCAGCGGTACAGGGTCGAACACTGAAGCTTTCTTT. It is translated as CASGTGSNTEAFF.

This chain joins TRBV7-8 and TRBJ1-5; possibly TRBD1 for D (6 bases). Trimming stripped 2 bases from V and 0 bases from J, with 8 bases between. The CDR3 length is 15 residues. CDR1 is SGHVS, CDR2 FQNEAQ, per germline. The DNA of the CDR3 is TGTGCCAGCAGCTTAAGGACAGCTAGCAATCAGCCCCAGCATTTT. Translated: CASSLRTASNQPQHF.

This clone was observed a few times. The chain links TRBV21-1 to TRBJ1-5. TRBV21-1 is classified as a pseudogene. The CDR3 covers 13 residues. CDR3: CASSTGRHQPQHF. The DNA of the CDR3 is TGTGCCAGCAGCACAGGGAGGCATCAGCCCCAGCATTTT.

The V call is TRBV5-4, the J call TRBJ2-7, with D possibly TRBD1 on 5 matching bases. CDR3 size: 14 residues. Germline loops: CDR1 SGHNT, CDR2 YYREEE (reference sequence). Trimming pared 1 base from V and 1 base from J, leaving 9 bases between. The CDR3 protein is CASSLRGESYEQYF. CDR3 bases: TGTGCCAGCAGCTTGAGGGGTGAGTCCTACGAGCAGTACTTC.

The table lists this clone with a few counts. The V gene is TRBV7-2, the J gene TRBJ2-7; 8 nucleotides line up with TRBD2. Losses at the gene ends were 4 bases for V and 6 bases for J; bases not matched to a gene: 5. In germline, CDR1 is SGHTA, CDR2 FQGNSA. This CDR3 contains 13 residues. CDR3 in DNA: TGTGCCAGCAGCTCCGGGGGGGGTTCCGAGCAGTACTTC. Translated, it gives CASSSGGGSEQYF.

V is TRBV5-4 and J is TRBJ2-5; tentatively, D is TRBD2 (6 bases). This CDR3 is 15 amino acids long. CDR1 is SGHNT, CDR2 YYREEE, per germline (reference sequence). V was shortened by 4 bases and J by 4 bases, with 17 bases between the two germline ends. The CDR3 DNA reads as TGTGCCAGCAGCGACGGCTTCGGGGGAGGAGAGACCCAGTACTTC. Translating it yields CASSDGFGGGETQYF.

This clone was observed a handful of times. The V gene is TRBV28, the J gene TRBJ2-1; 7 bases line up with TRBD1. This CDR3 has 15 amino acids. Trimming at V came to 5 bases and at J to 1 base, leaving 5 bases not matched to a gene. In germline, CDR1 is MDHEN, CDR2 SYDVKM. This CDR3 is CASSRGTESYNEQFF. CDR3 DNA sequence: TGTGCCAGCAGTAGGGGGACAGAATCCTACAATGAGCAGTTCTTC.

This clone was seen more than once but under ten times. The chain joins TRBV5-1 to TRBJ2-2; D might be TRBD2 (5 bases). Between the trimmed V and J ends, which lost 4 bases and 1 base, there was a span of 8 bases. There are 14 residues in the CDR3. Germline-derived CDR1 and CDR2 are SGHRS and YFSETQ. CDR3 nucleotide sequence: TGCGCCAGCAGCGTCGGACTGAACACCGGGGAGCTGTTTTTT. This translates into CASSVGLNTGELFF.

The genes are TRBV30 and TRBJ1-5; TRBD1 aligns across 7 bases. CDR1 is GTSNPN, CDR2 SVGIG, per germline (reference sequence). The CDR3 totals 18 residues. With V trimmed by 0 bases and J by 3 bases, 14 bases remained unmatched. CDR3 sequence reads: CAWSVYGAGTDNNQPQHF. The CDR3 nucleotides are TGTGCCTGGAGTGTTTACGGCGCCGGGACAGATAACAATCAGCCCCAGCATTTT.

The rearrangement uses TRBV5-4 and TRBJ2-5; the match to TRBD1 covers 8 bases. Near its end, the DNA agrees better with TRBJ2-7, so the J call may be wrong. Germline CDR1 reads SGHNT; CDR2 reads YYREEE (reference sequence). CDR3 length: 18 residues. The CDR3 reads CASSFGQGVAEASYEQYF. The CDR3 DNA sequence: TGTGCCAGCAGCTTCGGACAGGGCGTGGCCGAGGCTTCCTACGAGCAGTACTTC.